This T cell receptor (beta chain) was identified in a study of T cell responses to AZD1222 COVID-19 vaccine. Study conclusions and caveats: Only a handful of people who got AZD1222 tested seropositive at baseline. After the peak T cell response, and only then, were repertoires sampled. Donors, mostly white British, included more females; clonal diversity was possibly underestimated. Elevations in Spike-specific TCR breadth and depth followed administration of two AZD1222 doses.

Produced via immunoSEQ multiplex PCR; TCRdb's table is partial and in-frame only. The top ten clones hold approximately 1.7% of a sample with fewer than 200,000 clones, approximately 91% of them seen once. With respect to this clone: Its specificity is unknown.

Looked up from germline, CDR1 is LNHDA and CDR2 is SQIVND (reference sequence). The CDR3 is made up of 13 amino acids. The V and J ends lost 1 base and 6 bases respectively, with 7 bases between them. V gene TRBV19 combines with J gene TRBJ2-1; D is unresolved. The specimen was peripheral blood, collected 28 days after the second AZD1222 dose. This TCR came from an adult who received the AZD1222 COVID-19 vaccine. The CDR3 loop is CASSIAAPNEQFF. The CDR3 nucleotides are TGTGCCAGTAGTATAGCGGCTCCCAATGAGCAGTTCTTC.